The next 19 T cell receptor beta chains were all read from a single sample in a study of post-analysis software for immune sequencing data. Included in the TCR beta cDNA libraries were unique molecular identifiers. TCRdb re-called the PCR reads through MiXCR, storing one row per CDR3 protein. The repertoire consists of 160,000 or so distinct CDR3 sequences, with under 40% occurring once and the leading ten covering around 30%. This material consisted of blood, taken after autologous hematopoietic stem cell transplantation. These receptors all stem from a girl aged 10 to 17 with multiple sclerosis.

This clonotype has only a few counts. This chain uses TRBV7-2 with TRBJ2-3; weak D call: TRBD1 (6 bases). The CDR3 totals 15 residues. The germline CDR1 and CDR2 sequences are SGHTA and FQGNSA. Deletions cut 1 base from V and 1 base from J, with 9 bases between. The CDR3 region has the DNA TGTGCCAGCAGCTTAGGGGGGCACCGCACAGATACGCAGTATTTT. This gives the protein CASSLGGHRTDTQYF. Variable domain in full (rest from reference TRBV7-2 and TRBJ2-3): GAGVSQSPSNKVTEKGKDVELRCDPISGHTALYWYRQSLGQGLEFLIYFQGNSAPDKSGLPSDRFSAERTGGSVSTLTIQRTQQEDSAVYLCASSLGGHRTDTQYFGPGTRLTVL.

The chain uses TRBV20-1 and TRBJ1-1; 8 nucleotides agree with TRBD1. J gave up 4 bases and V 1 base, and 8 bases lay outside the gene matches. CDR1 and CDR2 from the germline V gene are DFQATT and SNEGSKA (reference sequence). This CDR3 spans 15 amino acids. The CDR3 DNA follows: TGCAGTGCTAGAGGACGGACAGGGAGGTCCACTGAAGCTTTCTTT. It yields the protein CSARGRTGRSTEAFF.

This clonotype was counted many times. CDR3 bases: TGTGCCAGCAGTTTAGTAAATTCACCCCTCCACTTT. It translates to CASSLVNSPLHF. This sequence joins TRBV28 and TRBJ1-6; D is unresolved. Germline lookup yields CDR1 MDHEN and CDR2 SYDVKM. Trimming took off 2 bases at V and 7 bases at J, with 3 bases between the two ends. The CDR3 is 12 amino acids.

The rearrangement joins TRBV3-1 to TRBJ2-7; tentatively, D is TRBD1 (6 bases). Germline V lookup: CDR1 LGHDT, CDR2 YNNKEL (reference sequence). The CDR3 spans 13 residues. V was trimmed by 3 bases and J by 6 bases, leaving 12 bases between them. For the CDR3, the DNA is TGTGCCAGCAGCCATGCAGGGGCCGGCGAGCAGTACTTC. Amino acids: CASSHAGAGEQYF.

The chain has TRBV18 and TRBJ1-6; 10 bases are shared with TRBD1. The CDR3 extends over 16 amino acids. Losses at the gene ends were 3 bases for V and 14 bases for J; bases not matched to a gene: 13. Germline values: CDR1 KGHSH, CDR2 LQKENI. The CDR3 DNA sequence: TGTGCCAGCTCACCTCCCGGGGGACAGGGGACCTCATCCCTCCACTTT. Translated: CASSPPGGQGTSSLHF.

The J gene is TRBJ2-5, the V gene TRBV6-5; D could derive from TRBD1 or TRBD2 (5 bases each). V lost 8 bases and J lost 3, with 13 bases in between. CDR1 is MNHEY, CDR2 SVGAGI, per germline. The length of the CDR3 is 13 residues. The CDR3 bases are TGTGCCAGCCGACCGGGGCGAAAAGAGACCCAGTACTTC. Protein: CASRPGRKETQYF.

The gene calls are TRBV20-1 and TRBJ2-5, with D perhaps assigned TRBD1 or TRBD2 (6 bases each). The CDR3 totals 12 residues. V was clipped by 5 bases and J by 7 bases, with 14 bases between them. Germline CDR1 DFQATT, CDR2 SNEGSKA (reference sequence). This CDR3 reads CSAGGLEGTQYF. DNA for the CDR3: TGCAGTGCTGGGGGGCTTGAGGGGACCCAGTACTTC.

DNA of the CDR3: TGTGCCAGCAGCCCGGGACCAGCGAACGAGCAGTACTTC. Protein sequence: CASSPGPANEQYF. The J gene is TRBJ2-7, the V gene TRBV6-5, with D perhaps assigned TRBD1 or TRBD2 (5 bases each). The V end lost 6 bases, the J end lost 5 bases, and 14 bases lay between the germline ends. CDR1 and CDR2 from the germline V gene are MNHEY and SVGAGI. This CDR3 region has 13 residues.

This clonotype appeared a single time. This chain joins TRBV20-1 and TRBJ2-7, with a weak D call TRBD2 (6 bases). The CDR3 consists of 12 residues. Germline V CDR1 and CDR2: DFQATT, SNEGSKA (reference sequence). The germline V and J ends were trimmed by 6 bases and 2 bases, with 11 bases remaining between them. The CDR3 protein is CSAGRDAYEQYF. Written as DNA, the CDR3 is TGCAGTGCCGGGCGGGACGCCTACGAGCAGTACTTC.

CDR3 sequence reads: CASSPTGGSYEQYF. In DNA, the CDR3 is TGTGCCAGCAGCCCGACAGGGGGCTCCTACGAGCAGTACTTC. This chain links TRBV7-2 with TRBJ2-7; 9 nucleotides align to TRBD1. V was pared by 5 bases and J by 0 bases, with 2 bases of the junction left unmatched. Germline V gives CDR1 SGHTA, CDR2 FQGNSA. This CDR3 is 14 amino acids long.

This clonotype came up a few times. V gene TRBV12-3 or TRBV12-4 combines with J gene TRBJ2-3; D is uncertain. V shed 1 base and J shed 2 bases, with 13 bases lying between them. The CDR3 runs 16 residues. The CDR3 nucleotides are TGTGCCAGCAGTTTAGGTAACCCCACCCCCACAGATACGCAGTATTTT. Its protein is CASSLGNPTPTDTQYF.

In this sample, this clonotype turned up many times. This chain connects TRBV3-1 to TRBJ2-7; possible D gene TRBD1, 6 bases. V lost 4 bases and J 2 bases, leaving 9 bases between the germline ends. This CDR3 spans 13 amino acids. Germline CDR1 reads LGHDT; CDR2 reads YNNKEL (reference sequence). The CDR3 sequence: CASSPGQPYEQYF. In DNA, the CDR3 is TGTGCCAGCAGCCCCGGACAGCCCTACGAGCAGTACTTC.

This clonotype was found many times. The CDR3 DNA reads TGTGCCACCAGCAGAGTGGTACTAGCGGAGACCTACGAGCAGTACTTC. This sequence encodes CATSRVVLAETYEQYF. The gene calls are TRBV15 and TRBJ2-7, with 8 bases that match TRBD2. The germline V gene encodes CDR1 LNHNV and CDR2 YYDKDF (reference sequence). The CDR3 spans 16 residues. V was clipped by 1 base and J by 2 bases; unmatched bases: 7.

With regard to this clonotype: Possible read error: a much larger clone is one base away. This chain links TRBV5-1 with TRBJ2-5; 8 nucleotides agree with TRBD1. The closer fit of TRBJ2-7 to the DNA end suggests the J call may be wrong. The CDR3 contains 16 residues. The germline CDR1 and CDR2 sequences are SGHRS and YFSETQ. CDR3 sequence: CAGSRGRDRTSYEQYF. In DNA, the CDR3 is TGCGCCGGCAGCCGAGGACGGGACAGGACCAGCTACGAGCAGTACTTC.

A few counts support this clonotype. The genes are TRBV9 and TRBJ1-1; D not certain. Per the germline V gene, CDR1 is SGDLS and CDR2 is YYNGEE. The V and J ends lost 6 bases and 0 bases respectively, with 9 bases between them. The CDR3 runs to 13 residues. The CDR3 nucleotides are TGTGCCAGCACGCGGGATGTGAACACTGAAGCTTTCTTT. Translation: CASTRDVNTEAFF.

Note on this clonotype: This may come from a read error, since a much larger clone is one base off. This sequence joins TRBV24-1 and TRBJ2-1, with D unclear. Germline CDR1 and CDR2: KGHDR and SFDVKD. V gave up 1 base and J gave up 7 bases, with 4 bases separating them. The CDR3 length is 12 residues. DNA for the CDR3: TGTGCCACCAGTGATTTCCGTAATGAGCAGTTCTTC. Its protein product is CATSDFRNEQFF.

The V gene is TRBV27, the J gene TRBJ2-1, with TRBD2 identical over 10 bases. The CDR3 spans 19 residues. Germline lookup yields CDR1 MNHEY and CDR2 SMNVEV (reference sequence). V shed 0 bases, J shed 7 bases, and the junction held 15 bases outside the gene matches. The CDR3 is CASSLSGHRASGGPNEQFF. The DNA of the CDR3 is TGTGCCAGCAGTTTATCGGGACATCGTGCTAGCGGGGGTCCGAATGAGCAGTTCTTC.

The genes are TRBV20-1 and TRBJ2-5; D ambiguous. Trimming pared 3 bases from V and 5 bases from J, leaving 10 bases between. Germline CDR1 is DFQATT and CDR2 is SNEGSKA (reference sequence). The CDR3 contains 12 residues. The CDR3 loop is CSARMGYETQYF. The CDR3 region has the DNA TGCAGTGCTAGGATGGGGTACGAGACCCAGTACTTC.

This clonotype was picked up a small number of times. The chain recombines TRBV24-1 with TRBJ2-1, with 10 bases that match TRBD2. The CDR3 sequence is 16 residues long. Germline trimming cut 3 bases from V and 4 bases from J; bases unmatched to any gene: 5. CDR1 KGHDR and CDR2 SFDVKD come from the germline V gene. The CDR3 bases are TGTGCCACCAGTGATGCCCTAGCGGGAGCGTACAATGAGCAGTTCTTC. The encoded protein is CATSDALAGAYNEQFF.